This T cell receptor beta chain comes out of a study of cytomegalovirus exposure and HLA in healthy donors (TCRdb year 2017). For the wider study: An earlier analysis of under 600 of the donors reported 250 to 300 Gb of sequence data and 117 million unique TCR beta sequences from around 200 million T cells. An early release covering around 630 HLA-typed donors comprised 250 to 350 gigabases of sequencing data and around 86 million unique TCR sequences. Of the 300 to 500 genotyped donors, 81% were placed in the genetic ancestry cluster associated with self-reported Caucasian donors. The aim of the study was to test whether cataloging public T cell receptors could identify signatures of past pathogen exposure. The study profiled the T cell repertoires of 500 to 800 subjects by immunosequencing and related them to cytomegalovirus serostatus. Along with the approximately 600-subject first cohort, a separate validation cohort of about 110 different subjects was used. To predict cytomegalovirus infection status, the study brought together high-throughput TCR immunosequencing, statistical association of individual TCRs with disease status, and machine learning. A later analysis re-examined previously published TCR beta repertoires from 600 to 700 donors and added high-resolution HLA genotyping to investigate patterns of TCR occurrence. The later analysis used no new phenotypic data to find candidate immune exposures, relying instead on TCR beta sequences and their occurrence across donors. In an earlier analysis of several hundred of the donors, high-throughput TCR beta sequencing was used to judge whether each TCR beta V gene segment behaved as functional or pseudogenic. Donor age, sex, ethnicity and CMV serostatus were collected together with the repertoire data. Genome-wide SNP genotypes for about 65% of the 666 donors were used in a later genetic analysis, which treated that subset as a discovery cohort. Every repertoire in the discovery cohort had been generated on one and the same sequencing platform. HLA typing covered class I and class II loci at four-digit resolution. Typing coverage differed by locus: A, B, C, DRB1 and DQB1 were typed in roughly 629-640 donors, DQA1 in about 510, DPA1 in some 570, and DPB1 in 472. Roughly 5 DR-DQ haplotypes were treated as single units for association and clustering because of strong linkage in the cohort. On average, around 240,000 unique TCR beta nucleotide sequences were sequenced per donor among 398 genotyped donors of the cohort, with 15% to 20% of those sequences being non-productive. Study-wide findings and limitations: A further reported finding was that TCR beta sequences accurately predicted the HLA-A and HLA-B alleles for most subjects in the first cohort. A later analysis associated 17,000 or so TCR beta sequences with specific HLA alleles at a false discovery rate of 0.05. An association between a missense DCLRE1C variant and V-gene and J-gene trimming of TCR beta chains was found in a later genetic analysis and replicated in an independent cohort. In a later analysis, the rate of TCR association differed among HLA loci, with DRB1 alleles having the most associated TCRs and HLA-C alleles having the fewest. The only immune exposure information available for the cohort was CMV serostatus. Presence/absence analyses assumed roughly uniform sequencing depth across donors, an assumption that may not hold. Broadly in line with IMGT annotations, most TCR beta V segments showed up in productive rearrangements about 87% or about 30% of the time in an earlier analysis of 450 to 600 of the donors. A group of highly shared sequence variants was considered likely to be a technical artifact of the sequencing pipeline. It was suggested by the authors that the approach could potentially be generalized to other disease states and immunological phenotypes. Correlated functional status among segregating V segments might be attributable to linkage disequilibrium, but an unknown experimental factor could not be ruled out. Because some donors lacked HLA typing at each locus, the association tests relied only on the typed subset. According to a later analysis, parvovirus B19, influenza, CMV and Epstein-Barr virus appeared linked to several top co-occurrence clusters. Because counts were too low, 15 to 20 rarely observed V segments, including chromosome 9 orphons, were excluded from the earlier analysis of a few hundred of the donors. The classifier was reported to diagnose cytomegalovirus status with high specificity and sensitivity in both the original and validation cohorts. The study gave a list of 150 to 200 TCR beta chains associated with cytomegalovirus. When HLA alleles, especially DR and DQ, strongly co-occurred, attributing TCR associations to individual alleles was difficult. In vitro tests confirmed that a few of the cytomegalovirus-associated TCR beta chains recognize cytomegalovirus antigens. The cohort was sequenced for TCR beta chains only, and without alpha or paired-chain data the features that could be detected were limited. A later analysis found that HLA-associated TCR beta chains were more clonally expanded and had lower generation probabilities than equally common non-associated chains. A later genetic analysis reported fewer N-insertions in productive TCRs among donors in an Asian-associated ancestry cluster than the roughly 700-donor mean. Most TCR sequences were seen in very few donors, while some public TCRs were found in many individuals. A later analysis found that most CMV-associated TCR beta chains appeared HLA-restricted, with HLA associations seemingly driven largely by CMV exposure.

The method was the immunoSEQ multiplex PCR assay. For the multiplex PCR, a mixture combining 60 forward primers for TCR Vbeta segments and 13 reverse primers for TCR Jbeta segments was used. The CDR3 region of rearranged TCR beta genes was amplified from genomic DNA by a multiplex PCR assay. Amplified TCR beta libraries were sequenced as 87-base-pair reads on the Illumina HiSeq System. The authors processed their data as follows. A later analysis counted 75 million to 100 million unique TCR beta chains across the 700 or so repertoires, and some 11 million of these chains were shared by at least two donors. A nearest-neighbor algorithm error-corrected the raw reads and collapsed the reads into unique sequences, merging closely related sequences to remove PCR and sequencing errors. To assign V, D and J gene segments, CDR3 sequences were aligned to IMGT reference sequences. Each retained sequence needed at least a six-nucleotide match to both a V gene segment and a J gene segment. A rearrangement counted as productive if the CDR3 had no stop codons and remained in frame with V and J, and every other rearrangement counted as non-productive. CDR3 was defined according to IMGT convention as the region running from the second conserved V-encoded cysteine to the conserved J-encoded phenylalanine. The earlier analysis of about 530 of the donors excluded any sequence lacking an unambiguous match to a single V gene segment. In an earlier analysis of 587 of the donors, V segments were called functional above 56.7% productive rearrangements and were called segregating when the between-donor standard deviation exceeded 5%. To diagnose cytomegalovirus status from the catalog of TCR beta chain sequences, a statistical classification framework was built. V and J gene assignment, in a later analysis, came from comparing TCR nucleotide sequences with IMGT/GENE-DB human TR gene sequences. Using the TCRdist pipeline, a later analysis assigned CDR3 sequences along with most-parsimonious VDJ recombination scenarios. In a later analysis, each TCR beta chain was defined by its CDR3 amino acid sequence together with its V-gene family, and reads lacking a unique V-gene family were excluded. A later analysis removed 550 to 650 highly shared, low-generation-probability nucleotide sequences to deal with suspected cross-contamination and a sequencing artifact. In a later analysis, a clonal expansion index for each public chain was calculated from normalized within-repertoire ranks of inferred template counts. A later analysis computed generation probabilities with a VDJ recombination model fitted to out-of-frame rearrangements, and checked the results against IGoR. In a later analysis, hypergeometric tests were used to score TCR-TCR, TCR-HLA and TCR-CMV co-occurrence, with a repertoire-size bias correction applied to TCR pairs. To estimate false discovery rates, a later analysis permuted the HLA or CMV assignments 20 times. In a later analysis, co-occurring TCRs were grouped using DBSCAN, with TCRdist sequence similarity added in when clustering inside HLA-allele-positive subsets. Repertoires with fewer than 30,000 or more than 120,000 public chains were left out of co-occurrence clustering, as were five repertoires with anomalous nucleotide sharing. The table was pulled from immuneACCESS by TCRdb, which kept in-frame rearrangements only. Such tables lose some clones; where checked, under half of the loss comes from unresolved V genes, and the rest has no known cause. V, J and clone size derive from that table, while D and trimming were established from the DNA sequence. In this sample the table shows 91,000 or so clones, approximately 80% of which occur a single time. Approximately 5.1% of the sample is held by the ten biggest clonotypes.

The cohort was made up of approximately 670 healthy bone marrow donors. Cohort members were all nominally healthy when sampled, although unrecorded immune exposures were likely present. The donor tested CMV seropositive and was one of the 289 seropositive cohort members. Each donor provided a peripheral blood sample, and peripheral blood mononuclear cells were used for TCR beta sequencing. Genomic DNA extraction from the blood cell samples was performed with the Qiagen DNeasy Blood Extraction Kit. About this clone itself: Its antigen is unknown. No base quality information exists; no much larger clone differs at one position.

The sample taken for sequencing was PBMCs. The receptor comes from a man aged 25 to 40 in good health and CMV-seropositive.

The CDR3 region: CASSLAGYATGELFF. The DNA sequence reads TGTGCCAGCAGCCTCGCGGGTTATGCCACCGGGGAGCTGTTTTTT. The chain couples TRBV5-6 to TRBJ2-2; TRBD2 could be the D gene, as 5 bases match. Reading the germline V gene gives CDR1 SGHDT and CDR2 YYEEEE. V loses 4 bases, J loses 4 bases, and the germline ends lie 14 bases apart. There are 15 amino acids in the CDR3, from cysteine to phenylalanine inclusive. Only the CDR3 DNA stays, 45 bases, in frame from base 1.